The present TCR beta chain was sequenced within a study of control samples from healthy donors and cancer patients. The sample holds a few counts of this clone. Profiled with immunoSEQ multiplex PCR; TCRdb holds only in-frame clones, not every one. The table records 120,000 to 150,000 clones, 90% to 95% of them present only once. Trimming shortened V by 0 bases and J by 2 bases, and 8 bases separated the two germline ends. Per germline, CDR1 LGHNA and CDR2 YNFKEQ. CDR3 length: 16 residues. The rearrangement uses TRBV4-2 and TRBJ2-6; a weak D match, TRBD2 (5 bases). The sequence came from a man in his forties or fifties in good health. The sample was blood. The CDR3 DNA reads TGTGCCAGCAGCCAAGATTCCGGGGCTGGGGCCAACGTCCTGACTTTC. Its translation: CASSQDSGAGANVLTF.